The 10 T cell receptor beta chains given below trace back to one sample, sequenced in a study of blood T cell repertoires in COVID-19. Data came from immunoSEQ multiplex PCR; TCRdb stores just in-frame clones and leaves some out. This table holds 150,000 to 200,000 clones, roughly 79% found once. The sequenced sample consisted of peripheral blood. All receptors come from a woman older than 75 with COVID-19, enrolled during active disease.

The chain couples TRBV27 to TRBJ2-1, with 8 bases that match TRBD2. Losses at the gene ends were 6 bases for V and 4 bases for J; bases not matched to a gene: 5. Germline CDR1 MNHEY, CDR2 SMNVEV (reference sequence). The CDR3 extends over 14 amino acids. This chain's CDR3 is CASSNGGEYNEQFF. The CDR3, as DNA: TGTGCCAGCAGCAACGGGGGGGAGTACAATGAGCAGTTCTTC.

The rearrangement links TRBV7-9 to TRBJ1-2; no firm D call. CDR1 and CDR2 from the germline V gene are SEHNR and FQNEAQ (reference sequence). V lost 3 bases, J lost 2 bases, and 10 bases lay in between. This CDR3 has 14 residues. The CDR3 DNA sequence: TGTGCCAGCAGCTTTGGGCCGGTCAACTATGGCTACACCTTC. It is translated as CASSFGPVNYGYTF.

V is TRBV28 and J is TRBJ2-7, with D possibly TRBD1 on 6 matching bases. Deletions cut 10 bases from V and 0 bases from J, with 16 bases between. Germline V gene sequence: CDR1 MDHEN, CDR2 SYDVKM. The CDR3 loop spans 14 amino acids. CDR3 region: CATTLRTVSYEQYF. For the CDR3, the DNA is TGTGCCACCACATTAAGGACAGTCTCCTACGAGCAGTACTTC.

The chain carries TRBV24-1 and TRBJ1-2, with D unclear. Germline V CDR1 and CDR2: KGHDR, SFDVKD. The CDR3 is 15 amino acids. Trimming removed 5 bases from V and 1 base from J, with 13 bases in between. CDR3 sequence reads: CATSVLDFYNYGYTF. In DNA form, the CDR3 reads TGTGCCACCAGTGTACTCGATTTTTATAACTATGGCTACACCTTC.

The V call is TRBV2, the J call TRBJ1-2, with 10 bases identical to TRBD1. After removal of 4 bases from V and 5 bases from J, the junction contained 1 base not matched to a gene. From germline, CDR1 is SNHLY and CDR2 FYNNEI. CDR3 length: 13 amino acids. This chain's CDR3 is CASSGTGGYGYTF. As DNA, the CDR3 is TGTGCCAGCAGTGGGACAGGGGGTTATGGCTACACCTTC.

The CDR3 sequence is CSVERGLTEAFF. The CDR3 region has the DNA TGCAGCGTTGAAAGGGGGCTGACTGAAGCTTTCTTT. V usage is TRBV29-1 and J usage is TRBJ1-1; TRBD1 agrees at 7 bases. The CDR3 sequence is 12 residues long. The J segment lost 5 bases and the V segment lost 2 bases, leaving 2 bases of the junction unmatched. CDR1 and CDR2 (germline): SQVTM, ANQGSEA.

The gene calls are TRBV15 and TRBJ2-7, with unresolved D. In germline, CDR1 is LNHNV, CDR2 YYDKDF (reference sequence). This CDR3 region has 16 residues. Trimming took 0 bases from V and 1 from J, leaving 13 bases between them. The DNA for the CDR3 is TGTGCCACCAGCAGAGATCTGTACAGCTCTTCCTACGAGCAGTACTTC. It specifies CATSRDLYSSSYEQYF.

V and J are TRBV6-6 and TRBJ1-4; no firm D call. The CDR3 runs 14 residues. With 3 bases removed from V and 5 bases from J, the gap between germline ends came to 10 bases. Germline loops: CDR1 MNHNY, CDR2 SVGAGI (reference sequence). The CDR3 coding sequence is TGTGCCAGCAGTTATTCGGGATTGAATGAAAAACTGTTTTTT. This gives the protein CASSYSGLNEKLFF.

The genes are TRBV27 and TRBJ1-2, with D perhaps matching TRBD1 (5 bases). Germline assignment: CDR1 MNHEY and CDR2 SMNVEV (reference sequence). Trimming left V 3 bases short and J 9 bases short, with 14 bases between. The CDR3 covers 13 residues. As DNA, the CDR3 is TGTGCCAGCAGTTTTCGGGACTCCCTTCGCTACACCTTC. Translated: CASSFRDSLRYTF.

The gene calls are TRBV11-3 and TRBJ2-1; a weak D match, TRBD2 (5 bases). Per germline, CDR1 SGHNT and CDR2 YENEEA. Trimming took off 8 bases at V and 2 bases at J, with 19 bases between the two ends. This CDR3 region has 16 residues. The CDR3 DNA reads as TGTGCCAGCGAGCTTAGAGGGAGATCGGCCTACAATGAGCAGTTCTTC. It encodes CASELRGRSAYNEQFF.